The sequence of this TCR beta chain was determined in a study of blood T cell repertoires in COVID-19. Self-reported history from a screening survey and questionnaire set each donor's cohort. V lost 5 bases and J lost 1; bases outside the gene matches: 4. The CDR3 is made up of 14 amino acids. CDR1 is SEHNR, CDR2 FQNEAQ, per germline (reference sequence). Methods used by the authors: Nucleated cell number was recorded as an estimate derived from reference gene primer amplification. Only in-frame clones appear in the TCRdb table, and some are missing; sequencing was by immunoSEQ multiplex PCR. D and trimming were read from the DNA, whereas the V and J calls and clone size are those reported in that table. Of a few hundred thousand clones in the sample, around 90% are singletons; the top ten hold about 8.9%.

The specimen was PBMCs or T cells enriched from blood (not recorded which). The genes are TRBV7-9 and TRBJ1-2, with 7 bases aligning to TRBD1. The TCR was taken from a woman younger than 35 who had recovered from COVID-19. CDR3 DNA: TGTGCCAGCAGCATCGGACAGGTTAACTATGGCTACACCTTC. Translating it yields CASSIGQVNYGYTF. Drawing the rest from reference TRBV7-9 and TRBJ1-2, the complete variable domain is DTGVSQNPRHKITKRGQNVTFRCDPISEHNRLYWYRQTLGQGPEFLTYFQNEAQLEKSRLLSDRFSAERPKGSFSTLEIQRTEQGDSAMYLCASSIGQVNYGYTFGSGTRLTVV.